This TCR beta chain was sequenced during a study of blood T cell repertoires in COVID-19. The wider study: Samples came from the United States, Italy and Spain, spanning acute and convalescent COVID-19. Sample material is recorded as cDNA or gDNA derived from T cells, B-cell-depleted T cells, or PBMCs.

Some clones are missing from TCRdb's copy, which holds only in-frame ones; the method was immunoSEQ multiplex PCR. The repertoire has approximately 100,000 clones, about 91% of them found once; the top ten carry roughly 3.5%. V was shortened by 2 bases and J by 6 bases, with 11 bases between the two germline ends. The CDR3 contains 15 residues. CDR1 is SGHTA and CDR2 is FQGTGA in the germline V gene. The specimen was peripheral blood. The V gene is TRBV7-3, the J gene TRBJ1-6; possible D gene TRBD1, 6 bases. The receptor was derived from a human donor in a cohort sampled during active COVID-19. Here the CDR3 DNA reads TGTGCCAGCAGCTTACGGCGGACAGTTAATTCACCCCTCCACTTT. Amino acid sequence: CASSLRRTVNSPLHF. The full variable domain, with the rest looked up from reference TRBV7-3 and TRBJ1-6, is GAGVSQTPSNKVTEKGKYVELRCDPISGHTALYWYRQSLGQGPEFLIYFQGTGAADDSGLPNDRFFAVRPEGSVSTLKIQRTERGDSAVYLCASSLRRTVNSPLHFGNGTRLTVT.